The 24 T cell receptor beta chains listed next were all sequenced from one sample in a study of cytomegalovirus exposure and HLA in healthy donors. Repertoires were generated with immunoSEQ multiplex PCR, while TCRdb's copy carries only in-frame clones and drops some. The data show around 200,000 clones, just over 85% seen once. Material: PBMCs. Receptor source: a woman under 30 in good health and CMV-seronegative.

This chain uses TRBV19 with TRBJ2-1; 9 nucleotides agree with TRBD2. Germline V gene data show CDR1 as LNHDA and CDR2 as SQIVND (reference sequence). Unmatched junction bases numbered 3, after V lost 5 bases and J lost 1 base. The CDR3 has 15 amino acids. CDR3 loop: CASSLLAGSYNEQFF. In nucleotides, the CDR3 is TGTGCCAGTAGTCTTCTAGCGGGATCCTACAATGAGCAGTTCTTC.

The gene calls are TRBV6-5 and TRBJ1-1, with TRBD1 matching 8 bases. The CDR3 is 13 residues long. CDR1 MNHEY and CDR2 SVGAGI come from the germline V gene. The trim removed 0 bases at V and 11 bases at J, leaving 5 bases unmatched. The CDR3 DNA sequence: TGTGCCAGCAGTTACTCATACAGGGGGACGGCTTTCTTT. The encoded protein is CASSYSYRGTAFF.

The chain recombines TRBV6-5 with TRBJ2-7; 8 nucleotides agree with TRBD2. The CDR3 runs 15 residues. The V segment lost 2 bases and the J segment 2 bases; nucleotides outside the gene matches: 5. CDR1 and CDR2 (germline): MNHEY, SVGAGI. For the CDR3, the DNA is TGTGCCAGCAGTTACGCAGCGGGAGCCCCCTACGAGCAGTACTTC. Amino acid sequence: CASSYAAGAPYEQYF.

For this clone: This sample includes further DNA sequences coding for the same CDR3. V is TRBV5-6 and J is TRBJ2-7; D unclear. CDR1 and CDR2 from the germline V gene are SGHDT and YYEEEE. The V end lost 0 bases, the J end lost 2 bases, and 3 bases lay between the germline ends. This CDR3 comprises 12 residues. DNA for the CDR3: TGTGCCAGCAGCTTGGCCGCCTACGAGCAGTACTTC. Amino acids: CASSLAAYEQYF.

The rearrangement uses TRBV29-1 and TRBJ2-6; 9 nucleotides agree with TRBD1. With 1 base clipped from V and 4 bases from J, the junction kept 2 bases outside the gene matches. The length of the CDR3 is 15 residues. From germline, CDR1 is SQVTM and CDR2 ANQGSEA. The CDR3 nucleotides read TGCAGCGTTGAAGGGGGGACAGGGGGGGCCAACGTCCTGACTTTC. Translated, it gives CSVEGGTGGANVLTF. Variable domain in full (rest from reference TRBV29-1 and TRBJ2-6): SAVISQKPSRDICQRGTSLTIQCQVDSQVTMMFWYRQQPGQSLTLIATANQGSEATYESGFVIDKFPISRPNLTFSTLTVSNMSPEDSSIYLCSVEGGTGGANVLTFGAGSRLTVL.

This sequence joins TRBV21-1 and TRBJ2-7; TRBD1, the table's D call, lacks a check against the DNA. TRBV21-1 is marked as a pseudogene. CDR3 length equals 15 residues. Here the CDR3 reads CASSKGQGLSYEQYF. DNA of the CDR3: TGTGCCAGCAGCAAGGGACAGGGGCTCTCCTACGAGCAGTACTTC.

V usage is TRBV6-1 and J usage is TRBJ2-7, with D unresolved. The CDR3 contains 13 residues. Germline CDR1 is MNHNS and CDR2 is SASEGT. V was clipped by 8 bases and J by 1 base, with 12 bases between them. The DNA of the CDR3 is TGTGCCAGCGCTACAGTACGGTCCTACGAGCAGTACTTC. This sequence encodes CASATVRSYEQYF.

This sequence joins TRBV28 and TRBJ1-3, with 7 nucleotides matching TRBD1. CDR3 size: 17 residues. Trimming removed 6 bases from V and 0 bases from J; junction bases left unmatched: 11. Germline assignment: CDR1 MDHEN and CDR2 SYDVKM. The CDR3 here is CASSPAGQAPSGNTIYF. The DNA for the CDR3 is TGTGCCAGCAGCCCCGCCGGACAGGCCCCCTCTGGAAACACCATATATTTT.

With respect to this clone: Other DNA sequences in the same sample also yield this CDR3. The genes are TRBV29-1 and TRBJ1-1; D uncertain. Germline CDR1 and CDR2: SQVTM and ANQGSEA. The CDR3 runs to 14 residues. V was trimmed by 3 bases and J by 3 bases, leaving 14 bases between them. The DNA of the CDR3 is TGCAGCGTTGATTCCAGACCGAGGGACACTGAAGCTTTCTTT. Translated, it gives CSVDSRPRDTEAFF.

J is TRBJ2-7 and V is TRBV27, with TRBD2 matching over 14 bases. Germline loops: CDR1 MNHEY, CDR2 SMNVEV (reference sequence). The CDR3 extends over 15 amino acids. Losses at the gene ends were 5 bases for V and 6 bases for J; bases not matched to a gene: 6. Here the CDR3 reads CASSGLAGGLGEQYF. The CDR3 DNA is TGTGCCAGCAGTGGACTAGCGGGAGGTCTGGGCGAGCAGTACTTC.

The chain has TRBV28 and TRBJ2-7, with TRBD1 matching 7 bases. Germline CDR1 and CDR2: MDHEN and SYDVKM. The CDR3 loop spans 14 amino acids. V gave up 2 bases and J gave up 7 bases; unmatched junction bases: 8. The CDR3 region is CASSLTRQGGEQYF. DNA of the CDR3: TGTGCCAGCAGTTTAACTCGACAGGGCGGAGAGCAGTACTTC.

The CDR3 DNA is TGTGCCAGCAGCTCTCTAGCGGGAGTGACCTACGAGCAGTACTTC. It specifies CASSSLAGVTYEQYF. The chain joins TRBV11-2 to TRBJ2-7; 10 nucleotides match TRBD2. Trimming cost V 4 bases and J 2 bases; bases outside gene matches: 5. The CDR3 spans 15 residues. CDR1 is SGHAT and CDR2 is FQNNGV in the germline V gene.

The chain recombines TRBV10-2 with TRBJ2-7; TRBD2 agrees at 12 bases. J was trimmed by 3 bases and V by 1 base; bases with no gene match: 10. Looked up from germline, CDR1 is WSHSY and CDR2 is SAAADI. The CDR3 length is 18 residues. CDR3 sequence: CASSEWGRLAGAGYEQYF. Written as DNA, the CDR3 is TGCGCCAGCAGTGAGTGGGGTAGACTAGCGGGAGCGGGCTACGAGCAGTACTTC.

The rearrangement links TRBV15 to TRBJ2-1; 7 bases map to TRBD2. The J segment lost 2 bases and the V segment lost 0 bases, leaving 7 bases of the junction unmatched. CDR3 size: 17 residues. Per germline, CDR1 LNHNV and CDR2 YYDKDF (reference sequence). CDR3 in DNA: TGTGCCACCAGCAGAGAATCGGCGGGAGTGACCTACAATGAGCAGTTCTTC. The encoded protein is CATSRESAGVTYNEQFF.

The chain recombines TRBV30 with TRBJ2-2; maybe TRBD1 (6 bases). This CDR3 has 14 amino acids. Trimming removed 2 bases from V and 8 bases from J, with 15 bases in between. Germline loops: CDR1 GTSNPN, CDR2 SVGIG (reference sequence). CDR3 coding DNA: TGTGCCTGGAGTACAGGGCTAGGCCAGGGGGAGCTGTTTTTT. Translated: CAWSTGLGQGELFF.

The chain employs TRBV11-1 and TRBJ1-2; 7 positions agree with TRBD1. V shed 1 base, J shed 7 bases, and the junction held 6 bases outside the gene matches. The CDR3 sequence is 14 residues long. In germline, CDR1 is SGHAT, CDR2 FQDESV (reference sequence). The CDR3, as DNA: TGTGCCAGCAGCTTAGAGCGACAGGGCCGTGGCTACACCTTC. It encodes CASSLERQGRGYTF.

V gene TRBV25-1 combines with J gene TRBJ2-5; TRBD1 might be the D (6 bases). Per germline, CDR1 MGHDK and CDR2 SYGVNS. V was clipped by 6 bases and J by 0 bases, with 23 bases between them. The CDR3 runs to 18 residues. The CDR3: CASSPRQAPYSYQETQYF. The CDR3 DNA reads as TGTGCCAGCAGCCCGAGACAGGCGCCCTACTCATACCAAGAGACCCAGTACTTC.

The chain uses TRBV5-1 and TRBJ2-7, with a tentative D call TRBD1 (6 bases). Germline CDR1 SGHRS, CDR2 YFSETQ. The CDR3 contains 12 residues. Trimming removed 4 bases from V and 7 bases from J, with 12 bases in between. Written as DNA, the CDR3 is TGCGCCAGCAGCGTGGACAGTCGGGAGCAGTACTTC. This translates into CASSVDSREQYF.

This clone was observed a single time. The rearrangement links TRBV4-3 to TRBJ2-5, with 8 bases identical to TRBD1. The CDR3 has 14 amino acids. V shed 1 base, J shed 8 bases, and the junction held 6 bases outside the gene matches. Germline CDR1 is LGHNA and CDR2 is YSLEER. CDR3 sequence reads: CASSQVPGQATQYF. For the CDR3, the DNA is TGCGCCAGCAGCCAAGTCCCGGGACAGGCAACCCAGTACTTC.

The chain joins TRBV28 to TRBJ2-3; D unresolved. Germline CDR1 is MDHEN and CDR2 is SYDVKM. The CDR3 spans 12 residues. V lost 4 bases and J 5 bases, leaving 7 bases between the germline ends. DNA of the CDR3: TGTGCCAGCAGTTCCAGGCAAGATACGCAGTATTTT. The encoded protein is CASSSRQDTQYF.

V and J are TRBV11-3 and TRBJ1-3, with D hard to call. The CDR3 sequence is 15 residues long. Germline CDR1 is SGHNT and CDR2 is YENEEA. The V gene lost 2 bases and the J gene lost 0 bases, with 8 bases spanning the gap. The CDR3 loop reads CASSLSSGSGNTIYF. DNA of the CDR3: TGTGCCAGCAGCTTATCGTCCGGCTCTGGAAACACCATATATTTT. The full variable domain, its missing parts supplied by reference TRBV11-3 and TRBJ1-3, is EAGVVQSPRYKIIEKKQPVAFWCNPISGHNTLYWYLQNLGQGPELLIRYENEEAVDDSQLPKDRFSAERLKGVDSTLKIQPAELGDSAVYLCASSLSSGSGNTIYFGEGSWLTVV.

This clone was seen only once. The V and J genes are TRBV25-1 and TRBJ2-5, with 12 bases aligning to TRBD2. Per germline, CDR1 MGHDK and CDR2 SYGVNS. CDR3 size: 15 residues. J lost 1 base, V lost 8 bases, and 5 bases had no gene match. CDR3 region: CASGETSGGQETQYF. For the CDR3, the DNA is TGTGCCAGCGGAGAGACTAGCGGGGGCCAAGAGACCCAGTACTTC.

The chain couples TRBV10-1 to TRBJ2-7, with 9 bases lining up with TRBD2. The CDR3 sequence is 15 residues long. Trimming took 3 bases from V and 0 from J; bases not matched to a gene: 3. CDR1 and CDR2 (germline): WNHNN, SYGVQD (reference sequence). CDR3 coding DNA: TGCGCCAGCAGTGATCAGCGGGAGGACTCCTACGAGCAGTACTTC. Encoded protein: CASSDQREDSYEQYF.

The table lists this clone with a few counts. The chain combines TRBV19 with TRBJ1-5; no reliable D call. The CDR3 covers 15 residues. The V gene lost 3 bases and the J gene lost 6 bases, with 15 bases spanning the gap. CDR1 LNHDA and CDR2 SQIVND come from the germline V gene (reference sequence). The CDR3 nucleotides read TGTGCCAGTAGTATTGGGGAGGGCCTGGGTCAGCCCCAGCATTTT. This translates into CASSIGEGLGQPQHF.